The source of this TCR beta chain is a study of molecular identifiers for immune sequencing clone quantification. V lost 4 bases, J lost 5 bases, and 13 bases lay in between. The CDR3 is made up of 14 amino acids. The V gene's germline CDR1 is LGHNA and CDR2 YSLEER. One entry per CDR3 protein results from TCRdb running MiXCR on the PCR reads. The sample lists under 800,000 distinct CDR3 sequences; 25% were seen once. This clonotype was detected many times. The clonotype was recovered from a human donor in good health. Some libraries in this study had Jurkat cell RNA spiked in. Sequencing used naive CD8+ T cells from blood, with Jurkat cell RNA spiked in. As for subset: FACS-sorted CD8+CD4-CCR7+CD45RA+ naive T cells. The chain is built from TRBV4-3 and TRBJ2-3; the D gene is possibly TRBD1 (6 bases). The CDR3 here is CASSPSTGRDTQYF. CDR3 coding DNA: TGCGCCAGCAGCCCTTCAACAGGGAGAGATACGCAGTATTTT.